A single sample gave rise to the 25 T cell receptor beta chains below, sequenced in a study of cytomegalovirus exposure and HLA in healthy donors. The PCR used 60 Vbeta and 13 Jbeta primers. TCRdb's table, derived via immunoSEQ multiplex PCR, lists solely in-frame clones and lacks some. The data show roughly 150,000 clones, about 85% seen once. The sequenced sample was PBMCs. These receptors were obtained from a boy younger than 10 in good health and CMV-seronegative.

This chain joins TRBV7-9 and TRBJ1-2; no firm D call. Trimming removed 2 bases at V and 8 bases at J, with 12 bases between. The germline V gene encodes CDR1 SEHNR and CDR2 FQNEAQ (reference sequence). CDR3 size: 13 residues. The CDR3 sequence is CASSLIPGMGYTF. Written as DNA, the CDR3 is TGTGCCAGCAGCTTAATTCCGGGAATGGGCTACACCTTC.

The CDR3, as DNA: TGTGCCAGCTCACCATCACGAGGGAACGAGCAGTACTTC. Translating it yields CASSPSRGNEQYF. The chain is built from TRBV18 and TRBJ2-7, with TRBD2 as a possible D gene (5 bases). Trimming removed 2 bases at V and 5 bases at J, with 10 bases between. The germline gives CDR1 KGHSH, CDR2 LQKENI. There are 13 residues in the CDR3.

The V gene is TRBV9, the J gene TRBJ2-5; 10 bases align to TRBD1. Germline V gives CDR1 SGDLS, CDR2 YYNGEE. The CDR3 sequence is 14 residues long. Trimming took 4 bases from V and 5 from J; bases not matched to a gene: 5. CDR3 in amino acids: CASSPTTGGETQYF. In DNA, the CDR3 is TGTGCCAGCAGCCCAACGACAGGGGGCGAGACCCAGTACTTC.

The chain couples TRBV10-3 to TRBJ1-2; D possibly corresponds to TRBD1 (6 bases). The CDR3 has 13 amino acids. Trimming stripped 4 bases from V and 4 bases from J, with 10 bases between. Germline CDR1 ENHRY, CDR2 SYGVKD. CDR3 residues: CAISVGTPYGYTF. The CDR3 DNA follows: TGTGCCATCAGTGTGGGGACACCCTATGGCTACACCTTC.

The chain combines TRBV29-1 with TRBJ2-7; 7 bases fit TRBD2. CDR3 length: 12 amino acids. Germline V CDR1 and CDR2: SQVTM, ANQGSEA. V was pared by 5 bases and J by 0 bases, with 1 base of the junction left unmatched. The DNA of the CDR3 is TGCAGCGTTAGGACTAGCTCCTACGAGCAGTACTTC. Translated: CSVRTSSYEQYF.

The chain uses TRBV5-1 and TRBJ2-3; TRBD2 is a possible D gene (5 bases). Trimming removed 2 bases from V and 6 bases from J, with 10 bases in between. Germline CDR1 is SGHRS and CDR2 is YFSETQ. The CDR3 is 13 amino acids. The CDR3 loop reads CASSLSGSDTQYF. Written as DNA, the CDR3 is TGCGCCAGCAGCTTATCGGGGTCCGATACGCAGTATTTT.

The V gene is TRBV7-9, the J gene TRBJ1-1; D may be TRBD1 (6 bases). This CDR3 has 14 amino acids. V lost 3 bases and J 4 bases, leaving 12 bases between the germline ends. The germline V gene has CDR1 SEHNR and CDR2 FQNEAQ (reference sequence). This CDR3 is CASSFGRGSTEAFF. The CDR3 DNA is TGTGCCAGCAGCTTTGGCAGGGGAAGCACTGAAGCTTTCTTT.

V is TRBV6-5 and J is TRBJ2-3; 11 positions agree with TRBD2. V shed 4 bases, J shed 1 base, and the junction held 4 bases outside the gene matches. This CDR3 has 16 amino acids. Germline V lookup: CDR1 MNHEY, CDR2 SVGAGI. The CDR3 protein is CASSFLAGGRTDTQYF. The CDR3 DNA sequence: TGTGCCAGCAGTTTCCTAGCGGGGGGTCGCACAGATACGCAGTATTTT.

About this clone: The same CDR3 is also encoded by other DNA sequences in this sample. The chain joins TRBV27 to TRBJ2-2; 8 bases align to TRBD1. The V segment lost 8 bases and the J segment 1 base; nucleotides outside the gene matches: 9. Germline V gene sequence: CDR1 MNHEY, CDR2 SMNVEV (reference sequence). The CDR3 loop spans 16 amino acids. DNA for the CDR3: TGTGCCAGCTGGAACCTGGGGACAGGGAACACCGGGGAGCTGTTTTTT. Amino acid sequence: CASWNLGTGNTGELFF.

The chain recombines TRBV15 with TRBJ1-6, with a weak D call TRBD1 (5 bases). Trimming pared 0 bases from V and 2 bases from J, leaving 8 bases between. This CDR3 region has 16 residues. In germline, CDR1 is LNHNV, CDR2 YYDKDF (reference sequence). The CDR3 DNA is TGTGCCACCAGCAGAGATACGACAGCCTATAATTCACCCCTCCACTTT. Protein product: CATSRDTTAYNSPLHF.

The gene calls are TRBV9 and TRBJ2-1; D possibly corresponds to TRBD1 (5 bases). V shed 2 bases and J shed 8 bases, with 26 bases lying between them. This CDR3 has 18 amino acids. Germline loops: CDR1 SGDLS, CDR2 YYNGEE. The CDR3 loop is CASSVLRAGNPLSDEQFF. The CDR3 bases are TGTGCCAGCAGCGTTCTCAGGGCAGGGAATCCGTTGAGCGATGAGCAGTTCTTC.

A word on this clone: One end of the junction fails to match germline, which may point to a read error. This chain connects TRBV7-9 to TRBJ2-7; TRBD2 matches 7 bases. This CDR3 is built from 18 residues. Germline loops: CDR1 SEHNR, CDR2 FQNEAQ (reference sequence). CDR3 coding DNA: TGTTCCAGCAGCTTAGTTTCTGGCCCGCTAGCGGCAGCCTACGAGCAGTACTTC. Translating it yields CSSSLVSGPLAAAYEQYF.

The CDR3 region is CASSLFTDTQYF. Written as DNA, the CDR3 is TGTGCCAGCAGCCTCTTCACAGATACGCAGTATTTT. The chain couples TRBV11-2 to TRBJ2-3; D gene uncertain. Germline CDR1 is SGHAT and CDR2 is FQNNGV. Between the trimmed V and J ends, which lost 5 bases and 2 bases, there was a span of 5 bases. This CDR3 is built from 12 residues.

V and J are TRBV4-1 and TRBJ2-5, with D possibly being TRBD1 (5 bases). The CDR3 runs to 16 residues. The ends were cut back, 1 base at V and 4 bases at J, with 16 bases in the middle. Germline V gene sequence: CDR1 MGHRA, CDR2 YSYEKL. The DNA of the CDR3 is TGCGCCAGCAGCCAAGGACAGCCACCCTGGAGAGAGACCCAGTACTTC. This encodes CASSQGQPPWRETQYF.

The chain combines TRBV11-3 with TRBJ2-7; tentatively, D is TRBD1 (6 bases). Trimming shortened V by 5 bases and J by 5 bases, and 22 bases separated the two germline ends. Germline CDR1 reads SGHNT; CDR2 reads YENEEA. This CDR3 is 16 amino acids long. The chain's CDR3 is CASSVKGAGALNEQYF. The CDR3 DNA follows: TGTGCCAGCAGCGTAAAGGGCGCAGGGGCGCTCAACGAGCAGTACTTC. Drawing the rest from reference TRBV11-3 and TRBJ2-7, the complete variable domain is EAGVVQSPRYKIIEKKQPVAFWCNPISGHNTLYWYLQNLGQGPELLIRYENEEAVDDSQLPKDRFSAERLKGVDSTLKIQPAELGDSAVYLCASSVKGAGALNEQYFGPGTRLTVT.

This clone was found once. This chain connects TRBV5-1 to TRBJ2-1, with D possibly being TRBD2 (6 bases). This CDR3 has 12 amino acids. Germline CDR1 SGHRS, CDR2 YFSETQ. Trimming removed 0 bases from V and 9 bases from J, with 7 bases in between. CDR3 in amino acids: CASSLEGLEQFF. DNA of the CDR3: TGCGCCAGCAGCTTGGAGGGACTTGAGCAGTTCTTC. The complete variable domain, with remaining parts taken from reference TRBV5-1 and TRBJ2-1, reads KAGVTQTPRYLIKTRGQQVTLSCSPISGHRSVSWYQQTPGQGLQFLFEYFSETQRNKGNFPGRFSGRQFSNSRSEMNVSTLELGDSALYLCASSLEGLEQFFGPGTRLTVL.

Here the CDR3 reads CASSTWTGPGNEQFF. The CDR3 DNA reads as TGTGCCAGTAGTACCTGGACAGGGCCCGGTAATGAGCAGTTCTTC. The V gene is TRBV19, the J gene TRBJ2-1; TRBD1 aligns across 8 bases. This CDR3 spans 15 amino acids. Trimming took 4 bases from V and 7 from J; bases not matched to a gene: 9. In germline, CDR1 is LNHDA, CDR2 SQIVND (reference sequence). Using reference TRBV19 and TRBJ2-1 for the parts outside the CDR3, the full variable domain is DGGITQSPKYLFRKEGQNVTLSCEQNLNHDAMYWYRQDPGQGLRLIYYSQIVNDFQKGDIAEGYSVSREKKESFPLTVTSAQKNPTAFYLCASSTWTGPGNEQFFGPGTRLTVL.

This sequence joins TRBV7-9 and TRBJ1-1; 8 bases map to TRBD1. Germline V gives CDR1 SEHNR, CDR2 FQNEAQ (reference sequence). The CDR3 is made up of 15 amino acids. The V and J ends lost 5 bases and 4 bases, in that order; junction bases with no gene match: 9. CDR3: CASSPDRAFLTEAFF. CDR3 bases: TGTGCCAGCAGCCCGGACAGGGCTTTCCTCACTGAAGCTTTCTTT.

The CDR3 DNA sequence: TGTGCCAGCAAAGTGAGACAGATCCCCCAGTTCTTC. Residues: CASKVRQIPQFF. The chain combines TRBV6-1 with TRBJ2-1; TRBD1 is a possible D gene (5 bases). CDR1 MNHNS and CDR2 SASEGT come from the germline V gene. The CDR3 sequence is 12 residues long. The V end was cut by 7 bases, the J end by 13 bases, with 17 bases between.

The chain is built from TRBV5-1 and TRBJ1-6; no clear D gene. CDR3 length: 13 residues. The germline V gene encodes CDR1 SGHRS and CDR2 YFSETQ. The ends were cut back, 1 base at V and 5 bases at J, with 4 bases in the middle. The CDR3 DNA sequence: TGCGCCAGCAGCTTGTCAAATAATTCACCCCTCCACTTT. This encodes CASSLSNNSPLHF.

V gene TRBV19 combines with J gene TRBJ2-2; the match to TRBD1 covers 7 bases. The V segment lost 5 bases and the J segment 4 bases; nucleotides outside the gene matches: 7. The CDR3 runs to 15 residues. Germline CDR1 LNHDA, CDR2 SQIVND (reference sequence). The CDR3 here is CASSQLRDSTGELFF. The CDR3 nucleotides are TGTGCCAGTAGTCAACTCCGGGACAGCACCGGGGAGCTGTTTTTT.

The chain combines TRBV7-8 with TRBJ2-7; TRBD2 matches 14 bases. The CDR3 consists of 20 residues. Germline CDR1 SGHVS, CDR2 FQNEAQ. V trimming: 5 bases; J trimming: 2 bases; junction bases outside the gene matches: 17. The chain's CDR3 is CASSPSPGSLTSGRAYEQYF. Here the CDR3 DNA reads TGTGCCAGCAGCCCCTCCCCAGGCAGCCTGACTAGCGGGAGGGCCTACGAGCAGTACTTC.

The V gene is TRBV9, the J gene TRBJ2-5; the match to TRBD2 covers 12 bases. The CDR3 contains 17 residues. J was trimmed by 5 bases and V by 4 bases; bases with no gene match: 12. Germline V gives CDR1 SGDLS, CDR2 YYNGEE. CDR3 nucleotide sequence: TGTGCCAGCAGCCGACTAGCGGGAGAAATCGGGTTGGAGACCCAGTACTTC. As protein: CASSRLAGEIGLETQYF.

The chain uses TRBV4-2 and TRBJ2-7; 7 nucleotides line up with TRBD2. The CDR3 loop spans 16 amino acids. V trimming: 1 base; J trimming: 3 bases; junction bases outside the gene matches: 9. Looked up from germline, CDR1 is LGHNA and CDR2 is YNFKEQ. CDR3: CASSQAWASGNYEQYF. The CDR3 DNA reads as TGTGCCAGCAGCCAAGCGTGGGCTAGCGGTAACTACGAGCAGTACTTC.

The rearrangement links TRBV30 to TRBJ2-7; 8 bases match TRBD2. The trim removed 6 bases at V and 11 bases at J, leaving 12 bases unmatched. This CDR3 is 12 amino acids long. CDR1 and CDR2 from the germline V gene are GTSNPN and SVGIG (reference sequence). Here the CDR3 DNA reads TGTGCCTGCGACCCGGGGGGGGGAGAAAAGTACTTC. It codes for CACDPGGGEKYF.